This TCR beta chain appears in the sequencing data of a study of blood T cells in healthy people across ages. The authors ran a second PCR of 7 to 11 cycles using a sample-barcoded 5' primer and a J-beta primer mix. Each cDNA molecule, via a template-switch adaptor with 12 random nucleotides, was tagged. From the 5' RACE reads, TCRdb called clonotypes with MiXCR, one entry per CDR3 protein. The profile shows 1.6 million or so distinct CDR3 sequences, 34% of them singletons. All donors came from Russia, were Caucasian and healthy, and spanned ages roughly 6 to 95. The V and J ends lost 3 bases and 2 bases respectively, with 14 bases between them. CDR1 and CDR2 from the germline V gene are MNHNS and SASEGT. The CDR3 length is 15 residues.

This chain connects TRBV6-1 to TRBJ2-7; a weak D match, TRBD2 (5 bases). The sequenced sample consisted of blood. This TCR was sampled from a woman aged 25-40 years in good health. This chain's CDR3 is CASSDEWTETYEQYF. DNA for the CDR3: TGTGCCAGCAGTGACGAGTGGACTGAAACCTACGAGCAGTACTTC.